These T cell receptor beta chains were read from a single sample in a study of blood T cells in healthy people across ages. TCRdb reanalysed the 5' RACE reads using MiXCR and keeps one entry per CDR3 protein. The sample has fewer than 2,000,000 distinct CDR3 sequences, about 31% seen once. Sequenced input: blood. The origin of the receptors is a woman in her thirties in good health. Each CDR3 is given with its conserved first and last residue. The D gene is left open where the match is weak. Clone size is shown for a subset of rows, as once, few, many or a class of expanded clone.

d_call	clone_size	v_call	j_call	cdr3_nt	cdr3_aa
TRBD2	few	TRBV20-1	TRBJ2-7	TGCAGTGCTACTAGCGGGGGGTGCGAGCAGTACTTC	CSATSGGCEQYF
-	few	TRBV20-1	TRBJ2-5	TGCAGTGCCAGGGGTTGGGGGGCAGGAGAGACCCAGTACTTC	CSARGWGAGETQYF
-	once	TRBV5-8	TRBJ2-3	TGTGCCAGCAGCTTGGCCTGGGGGGCAGGGGATACGCAGTATTTT	CASSLAWGAGDTQYF
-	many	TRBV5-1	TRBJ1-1	TGCGCCTCTGCGGAGGGATCGCAAGCTTTCTTT	CASAEGSQAFF
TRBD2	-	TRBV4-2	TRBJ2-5	TGTGCCAGCAGCCACTCGACTAGCGGGGAACCCAATGAGCAGTACTTC	CASSHSTSGEPNEQYF
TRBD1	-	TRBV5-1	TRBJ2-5	TGCGCCAGCAGCTTGGACAGGGGGAGAGGGAAAGGGACCCAGTACTTC	CASSLDRGRGKGTQYF
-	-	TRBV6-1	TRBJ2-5	TGTGCCAGCAGTAATCGGGGGGCTGTGGAGACCCAGTACTTC	CASSNRGAVETQYF
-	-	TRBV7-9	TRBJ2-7	TGTGCCAGCAGCTTAGCCCAGGGGAGAGCCTACGAGCAGTACTTC	CASSLAQGRAYEQYF
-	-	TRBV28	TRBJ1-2	TGTGCCAGCAGCCTAGACATGACCGCGAACTACACCTTC	CASSLDMTANYTF
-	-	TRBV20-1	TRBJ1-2	TGCAGTGCCGTTGATGCAGGGGTCGAACCCTATGGCTACACCTTC	CSAVDAGVEPYGYTF
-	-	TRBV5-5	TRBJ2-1	TGTGCCAGCAGCTTTATCCGCTCAAGTAACAATGAGCAGTTCTTC	CASSFIRSSNNEQFF
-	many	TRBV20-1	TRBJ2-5	TGCAGTGCTAGCAGACAGGACCATCGTGAGACCCAGTACTTC	CSASRQDHRETQYF
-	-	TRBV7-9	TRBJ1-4	TGTGCCAGCAGCTTAGCTGGGAAGAATGAAAAACTGTTTTTT	CASSLAGKNEKLFF
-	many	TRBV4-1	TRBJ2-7	TGCGCCAGCGCCCACAGGAACGAGCAGTACTTC	CASAHRNEQYF
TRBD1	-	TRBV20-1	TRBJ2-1	TGCAGTTCCCGCAGGACAGGGGGCGAAGGGGGAAATGAGCAGTTCTTC	CSSRRTGGEGGNEQFF
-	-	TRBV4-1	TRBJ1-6	TGCGCCAGCAGCCACAAGGACAGAGAGTTGGCCCTCCACTTT	CASSHKDRELALHF
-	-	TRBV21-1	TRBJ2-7	TGTGCCAGCAGCAAAAAGGCGGACGGGTTGGACGGGGGGCAGTACTTC	CASSKKADGLDGGQYF
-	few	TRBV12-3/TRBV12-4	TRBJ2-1	TGTGCCAGCAGTTTTGGACGGACCTACAATGAGCAGTTCTTC	CASSFGRTYNEQFF
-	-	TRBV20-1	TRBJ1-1	TGCAGTGCTAGTAGGGGGGCTGGCACTGAAGCTTTCTTT	CSASRGAGTEAFF
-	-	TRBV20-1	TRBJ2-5	TGCAGTGCGCAGCGGTTAGAGACCCAGTACTTC	CSAQRLETQYF
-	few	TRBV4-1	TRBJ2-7	TGCGTCAGCAGCCAAAAGACAGGCCTCTACGAGCAGTACTTC	CVSSQKTGLYEQYF
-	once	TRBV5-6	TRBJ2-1	TGTGCCAGCAGTTTCGGCCGGGAGGAGCAGTTCTTC	CASSFGREEQFF
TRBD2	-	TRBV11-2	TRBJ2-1	TGTGCCAGCAGCTCCCCGGAGGGGCGGGGGGGCAGGAATGAGCAGTTCTTC	CASSSPEGRGGRNEQFF
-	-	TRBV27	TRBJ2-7	TGTGCCAGCAGTTTATCGCCGGTAGTCCTCTACGAGCAGTACTTC	CASSLSPVVLYEQYF
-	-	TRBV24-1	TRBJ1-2	TGTGCCACCAGTGACTCCCCCGAGGGCTACACCTTC	CATSDSPEGYTF
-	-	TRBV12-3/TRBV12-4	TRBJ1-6	TGTGCCAGTAGTTTACGCCGAGGATCTTCGTATGGGGGGAATTCACCCCTCCACTTT	CASSLRRGSSYGGNSPLHF
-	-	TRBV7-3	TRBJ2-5	TGTGCCAGCAGCTCACGATGGGATGGGACCCAGTACTTC	CASSSRWDGTQYF
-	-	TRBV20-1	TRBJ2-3	TGCAGTGCCTCACGAGCGGGCGGGCTTAGCACAGATACGCAGTATTTT	CSASRAGGLSTDTQYF
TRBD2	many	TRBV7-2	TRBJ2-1	TGTGCCAGCAGCCCGGAGGCTAGCGGGATGCTTAGCTCCTACAATGAGCAGTTCTTC	CASSPEASGMLSSYNEQFF
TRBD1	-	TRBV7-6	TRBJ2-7	TGTGCCAGCAGCCCCACCGGACAGGCTTCCACCTACGAGCAGTACTTC	CASSPTGQASTYEQYF
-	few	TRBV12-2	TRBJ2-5	TGTGCAAGTCGCTTGGTGCCCGAGGACGGGGCACAAGAGACCCAGTACTTC	CASRLVPEDGAQETQYF
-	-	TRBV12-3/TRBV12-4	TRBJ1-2	TGTGCCAGCAGTTTCCAGGGTAGGGGCTACACCTTC	CASSFQGRGYTF
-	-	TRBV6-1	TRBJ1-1	TGTGCCAGCAGTGAATATGCTTACCTGAACACTGAAGCTTTCTTT	CASSEYAYLNTEAFF
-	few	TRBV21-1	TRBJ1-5	TGTGCCAGCAGCCAGGGGAACGAAGATCAGCCCCAGCATTTT	CASSQGNEDQPQHF
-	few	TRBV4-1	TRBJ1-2	TGCGCCAGCAGCCAAGAGGCCCCAGGGAGAAGGATCTATGGCTACACCTTC	CASSQEAPGRRIYGYTF
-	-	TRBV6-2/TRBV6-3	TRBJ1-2	TGTGCCAGCAGTCTCCCGGGGGGCTACATCTTC	CASSLPGGYIF
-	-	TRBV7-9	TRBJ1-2	TGTGCCAGCACCTCCGTCTTAGGTGGCTACACCTTC	CASTSVLGGYTF
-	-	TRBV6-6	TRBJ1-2	TGTGCCAGCAGTTACTCGACAAAGGAGAAACGGGGCTATGGCTACACCTTC	CASSYSTKEKRGYGYTF
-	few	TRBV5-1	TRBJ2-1	TGCGCCAGCAGCTTGAGCCGAGCGCGGTACAATGAGCAGTTCTTC	CASSLSRARYNEQFF
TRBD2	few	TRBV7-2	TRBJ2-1	TGTGCCAGCAGCCGATGGACTAGCGGGAGCGGGGATGAGCAGTTCTTC	CASSRWTSGSGDEQFF
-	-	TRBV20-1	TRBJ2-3	TGCAGTGCTAGAGTTCTGGTGGGCACAGATACGCAGTATTTT	CSARVLVGTDTQYF
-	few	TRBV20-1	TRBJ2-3	TGCAGTGCTAGGAGACAGGAGTACACAGATACGCAGTATTTT	CSARRQEYTDTQYF
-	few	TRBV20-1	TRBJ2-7	TGCAGTGCTCGCCCCCCTCAACAGGGGAGGGGCGAGCAGTACTTC	CSARPPQQGRGEQYF
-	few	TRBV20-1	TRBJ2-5	TGCAGTGCTAGTAGGCCGGGGAGAGTGGGAAGTAAGCAAGAGACCCAGTACTTC	CSASRPGRVGSKQETQYF
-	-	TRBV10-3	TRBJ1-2	TGTGCCATCAGGACGTCGCCAAGGGATGGCTACACCTTC	CAIRTSPRDGYTF
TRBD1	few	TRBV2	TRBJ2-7	TGTGCCAGCACCCCCAGAACAGGGGGAAGTGAGCAGTACTTC	CASTPRTGGSEQYF
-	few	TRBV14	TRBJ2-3	TGTGCCAGCAGCCACCGTCGGGGCCCAGATACGCAGTATTTT	CASSHRRGPDTQYF
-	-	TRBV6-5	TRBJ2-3	TGTGCCAGCAGCCGGTCGGAGCGTGATACGCAGTATTTT	CASSRSERDTQYF
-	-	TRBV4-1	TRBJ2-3	TGCGCCAGCAGTCCGTTTTTTCAATACGAGACTCCTGGTAGGGATACGCAGTATTTT	CASSPFFQYETPGRDTQYF
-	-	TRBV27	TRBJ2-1	TGTGCCAGCAGTAAAGTCAGGGGTCTAAATGAGCAGTTCTTC	CASSKVRGLNEQFF
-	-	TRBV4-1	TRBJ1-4	TGCGCCAGCAGCCCACAAACCAGGGAAAAACTGTTTTTT	CASSPQTREKLFF
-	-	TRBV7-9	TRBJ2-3	TGTGCCAGCAGCTCCCAGGCAGCGGACACAGATACGCAGTATTTT	CASSSQAADTDTQYF
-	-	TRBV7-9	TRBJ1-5	TGTGCCAGCAGCAGACAGGCCCCAGGAGATCAGCCCCAGCATTTT	CASSRQAPGDQPQHF